This T cell receptor (beta chain) was profiled in a study of blood T cell repertoires in COVID-19 (dated by TCRdb to the early 2020s). Looking at the study overall: Collaborator samples came from the United States, Italy and Spain and covered acute and convalescent phases of COVID-19. The material from the prospective study consisted of cDNA or gDNA derived from T cells, B-cell-depleted T cells, or PBMCs. The dataset comprised deeply sampled blood TCRbeta repertoires from subjects exposed to, actively infected with, or recovered from COVID-19. A freely available public database, intended as a resource for researchers studying the immune response to SARS-CoV-2, is where the repertoires were released. Samples came from the ongoing ImmuneRACE study (first 160 participants) plus 1,254 subjects from 6 global collaborators. Sample metadata almost always included a de-identified subject ID, COVID-19 status, age in years and sex. Where HLA class I and class II types were available, the types were taken from metadata supplied by the sample provider, not from assay-based typing. Here is what the overall study found, with its caveats: The amount of clinical and demographic metadata varied by source and participant and was provided uncurated.

Whole blood was collected in K2EDTA tubes by collaborating institutions according to the institutions' own protocols. For TCRbeta analysis, collaborator samples were shipped as frozen whole blood, as isolated PBMCs, or as DNA extracted from either sample type. TCRbeta CDR3 regions were amplified from genomic DNA using the immunoSEQ Assay, a bias-controlled multiplex PCR. The study's own analysis went as follows. Within the assay, amplification of reference gene primers was used to estimate how many nucleated cells each sample contained. To quantify the absolute abundance of each unique TCRbeta CDR3 rearrangement, sequence reads were collapsed and filtered. For each sample, productive Simpson clonality was calculated by taking the square root of Simpson's diversity index across productive rearrangements. The immuneACCESS repertoire file appears here via TCRdb, limited to in-frame rearrangements. These files lack a portion of the clones; in checked studies, under half of the deficit traces to unresolved V genes, and the cause of the others is not known. The D gene and trimming were derived from the DNA, and the V and J assignments and clone size from that table. In all, the sample holds under 50,000 clones, and 77% of those were seen once. About 19% of the sample belongs to the ten largest clones.

CDR1 SGHRS and CDR2 YFSETQ were looked up in the germline V gene. The junction shows trimming of 0 bases on V and 3 bases on J, plus 13 bases between the germline ends. The CDR3 spans 16 residues, from the cysteine through the phenylalanine. The entry retains the CDR3 DNA only, 48 bases that are in frame from base 1. As regards this clone: This receptor's antigen is unknown. Within one base of it there is no much larger clone, and no base qualities were kept.

Material for sequencing was peripheral blood. The receptor was isolated from a human donor with active or convalescent COVID-19. The donor label of this sample is uncertain. The chain employs TRBV5-1 and TRBJ2-1; the best D guess is TRBD2, with 5 bases matching. The nucleotide sequence is given as TGCGCCAGCAGCTTGGTGTCTAGCCTAAACTACAATGAGCAGTTCTTC. This translates into CASSLVSSLNYNEQFF.